The rows below give T cell receptor beta chains drawn from one sample of a study of CD8+ T cells in alopecia areata. TCRdb's table, derived via immunoSEQ multiplex PCR, lists solely in-frame clones and lacks some. The sample yields 190,000 or so clones, 60% to 70% seen once. Sequences were derived from CD4+ T cells sorted from blood, sampled at week 4, from a patient treated with tofacitinib. These receptor sequences come from a human donor with alopecia areata. CDR3s include the opening cysteine and the closing phenylalanine or tryptophan. The D gene is left open where the match is weak. A row's size may be missing; if present it is once, few, many or a size class.

>.|.|TRBJ1-2|TRBV30
TGTGCCTGGAGCCCTTGGGGGGCAAACTATGGCTACACCTTC
CAWSPWGANYGYTF
>.|.|TRBJ1-4|TRBV27
TGTGCCAGCAGTCGGGCCGGACGAGAAAAACTGTTTTTT
CASSRAGREKLFF
>.|.|TRBJ2-5|TRBV10-3
TGTGCCATCAGTCCGGGCCTTTTCGGCGGGACCCAGTACTTC
CAISPGLFGGTQYF
>.|.|TRBJ1-2|TRBV30
TGTGCCTTAATGTCAGGGCCCTATGGCTACACCTTC
CALMSGPYGYTF
>.|TRBD1|TRBJ1-6|TRBV28
TGTGCCAGCAGTCTACCGGGACAGGGGGCTGGGTCACCCCTCCACTTT
CASSLPGQGAGSPLHF
>.|TRBD1|TRBJ1-1|TRBV5-1
TGCGCCAGCAGCTTGGGGGACAGGGTGAACACTGAAGCTTTCTTT
CASSLGDRVNTEAFF
>few|.|TRBJ1-2|TRBV7-9
TGTGCCAGCAGCTTAGCGGATTATGGCTACACCTTC
CASSLADYGYTF
>once|.|TRBJ2-1|TRBV5-6
TGTGCCAGCAGCCGGGGACGGGGGTCCCGATGGAGTGAGCAGTTCTTC
CASSRGRGSRWSEQFF
>.|.|TRBJ2-2|TRBV10-2
TGCGCCAGCAGTGAGTCGGCTATTAGGACCGGGGAGCTGTTTTTT
CASSESAIRTGELFF
>few|.|TRBJ2-7|TRBV28
TGTGCCAGCACTTCAGGGATCAACTACGAGCAGTACTTC
CASTSGINYEQYF
>few|TRBD2|TRBJ2-1|TRBV7-2
TGTGCCAGCAGCTTAAGGGGTCTAGCGGGGGGTAATGAGCAGTTCTTC
CASSLRGLAGGNEQFF
>.|.|TRBJ1-1|TRBV6-1
TGTGCCAGCAGTGAATTACAGGGCTCCACTGAAGCTTTCTTT
CASSELQGSTEAFF
>.|TRBD1|TRBJ1-1|TRBV7-9
TGTGCCAGCAGCCCTCCAGGGGGCGCGATGACTGAAGCTTTCTTT
CASSPPGGAMTEAFF
>.|.|TRBJ1-4|TRBV5-1
TGCGCCAGCAGCCTCACTCAGGGCCTCCAAATTTTT
CASSLTQGLQIF
>once|.|TRBJ1-6|TRBV6-5
TGTGCCAGCAAACAAAGTAGGGATTCATCACCCCTCCACTTT
CASKQSRDSSPLHF
>few|.|TRBJ1-1|TRBV19
TGTGCCAGTAGTATATGGCAGCGGAACACTGAAGCTTTCTTT
CASSIWQRNTEAFF
>.|TRBD1|TRBJ2-6|TRBV30
TGTGCCTGGAGCCAGGGGGCTCCCTCTGGGGCCAACGTCCTGACTTTC
CAWSQGAPSGANVLTF
>.|.|TRBJ2-3|TRBV28
TGTGCCAGCAGTTTTCGGGGCTTATCAAACGCAGATACGCAGTATTTT
CASSFRGLSNADTQYF
>.|.|TRBJ2-7|TRBV28
TGTGCCAGCACCGGGTCCGGTCTTTTCTACGAGCAGTACTTC
CASTGSGLFYEQYF
>.|.|TRBJ1-5|TRBV18
TGTGCCAGCTCACCAAGGCGCGAACGGAATCAGCCCCAGCATTTT
CASSPRRERNQPQHF
>.|.|TRBJ1-5|TRBV30
TGTGCCTGGAGTGAGCAGGGAGGTCAGCCCCAGCATTTT
CAWSEQGGQPQHF
>.|.|TRBJ1-1|TRBV29-1
TGCAGCGCCGAAAGAGGACAGCAAGCTTTCTTT
CSAERGQQAFF
>.|TRBD1|TRBJ1-5|TRBV27
TGTGCCAGCAGCAGGGACAGGGAACAGCCCCAGCATTTT
CASSRDREQPQHF
>.|TRBD1|TRBJ2-5|TRBV7-2
TGTGCCAGCAGCTTATTGGGACAGGGTGTAGAGACCCAGTACTTC
CASSLLGQGVETQYF
>few|TRBD1|TRBJ1-2|TRBV4-1
TGCGCCAGCAGCCAAGAAGGGGGCGCTGGGGGCTACACCTTC
CASSQEGGAGGYTF
>.|.|TRBJ2-1|TRBV5-4
TGTGCCAGCAGCACAGGCTTCAACAATGAGCAGTTCTTC
CASSTGFNNEQFF
>few|.|TRBJ1-6|TRBV27
TGTGCCAGCAGTTCGGTCTCCTATAATTCACCCCTCCACTTT
CASSSVSYNSPLHF
>medium-sized|.|TRBJ2-1|TRBV5-6
TGTGCCAGCAGCCCCCTGGGGGGCGGGGAATACAATGAGCAGTTCTTC
CASSPLGGGEYNEQFF
>.|TRBD2|TRBJ2-5|TRBV25-1
TGTGCCAGCAGTGAAGGGACTAGGATTCGAGAGACCCAGTACTTC
CASSEGTRIRETQYF
>few|TRBD1|TRBJ2-4|TRBV28
TGTGCCAGCAGTCCTAGCCGGGACAGGGGGAACATTCAGTACTTC
CASSPSRDRGNIQYF
>few|TRBD1|TRBJ1-4|TRBV25-1
TGTGCCAGCAGCCCGGGACAGCCAATCAATGAAAAACTGTTTTTT
CASSPGQPINEKLFF
>few|.|TRBJ2-2|TRBV7-9
TGTGCCAGCAGGGCTTTATTCGGGGCCGCCGGGGAGCTGTTTTTT
CASRALFGAAGELFF
>.|TRBD1|TRBJ1-6|TRBV14
TGTGCCAGCAGCCAGCTGACAGGGGATGGTTCACCCCTCCACTTT
CASSQLTGDGSPLHF
>.|.|TRBJ2-4|TRBV30
TGTGCCTGGAGTTTCGGGGGCCGGACCAAAAACATTCAGTACTTC
CAWSFGGRTKNIQYF
>.|TRBD1|TRBJ2-7|TRBV6-6
TGTGCCGGAACCAAGGGGGCCGGCTACGAGCAGTACTTC
CAGTKGAGYEQYF
>few|.|TRBJ2-4|TRBV23-1
TGCGCCAGCAGTCACCCCGGGGAGCCATCCCGGGGCATTCAGTACTTC
CASSHPGEPSRGIQYF
>.|.|TRBJ2-6|TRBV6-6
TGTGCCAGCAGTTATGGGGGGTCCGGGGCCAACGTCCTGACTTTC
CASSYGGSGANVLTF
>.|TRBD1|TRBJ2-3|TRBV5-6
TGTGCCAGCAGCGAAGACAGGGGAACTGTTTCGAGTACGCAGTATTTT
CASSEDRGTVSSTQYF
>.|TRBD2|TRBJ2-5|TRBV15
TGTGCCACCAGCCCTCATGGGACTAGCGGGGGCAGGAGGGAGACCCAGTACTTC
CATSPHGTSGGRRETQYF
>.|.|TRBJ1-4|TRBV30
TGTGCCTGGAGGTGGGCAGGGAGTGAAAAACTGTTTTTT
CAWRWAGSEKLFF
>few|.|TRBJ2-2|TRBV15
TGTGCCACCAGCAGAGAAAGCGTAGAAAGGGACGGGGAGCTGTTTTTT
CATSRESVERDGELFF
>.|.|TRBJ2-6|TRBV7-7
TGTGCTAGCAGCTTAGCGTGCTCTGGGGCCAACGTCCTGACTTTC
CASSLACSGANVLTF
>.|.|TRBJ2-7|TRBV20-1
TGCAGTGCCCACAGAAGCGGGTTCCTGTACTTC
CSAHRSGFLYF
>once|TRBD1|TRBJ2-5|TRBV6-4
TGTGCCAGCCCCCCGGGACAGGAAGAGACCCAGTACTTC
CASPPGQEETQYF
>.|.|TRBJ1-2|TRBV2
TGTGCCAGCTCAAGGGGCTGGTCAGTTGTTTATGGCTACACCTTC
CASSRGWSVVYGYTF
>.|TRBD2|TRBJ2-3|TRBV30
TGTGCCTGGAGTAGGACTAGCGGGGGGGCTGGCACAGATACGCAGTATTTT
CAWSRTSGGAGTDTQYF
>.|.|TRBJ2-3|TRBV9
TGTGCCAGCAGCGTATCTGAGGGGCGCGCAGATACGCAGTATTTT
CASSVSEGRADTQYF
>few|.|TRBJ2-5|TRBV5-1
TGCGCCAGCAGCTTCGAGGAGACCCAGTACTTC
CASSFEETQYF
>.|.|TRBJ1-2|TRBV30
TGTGCCTGGAGTTCGGCGGTTAACTATGGCTACACCTTC
CAWSSAVNYGYTF
>.|.|TRBJ2-5|TRBV10-3
TGTGCCATCAGTGGGTCGGGGCAGCAAGAGACCCAGTACTTC
CAISGSGQQETQYF
>.|.|TRBJ2-1|TRBV30
TGTGCCTGGAGCAAGGGCAGGGCAAACAATGAGCAGTTCTTC
CAWSKGRANNEQFF